The 22 T cell receptor beta chains below come from one sample, sequenced in a study of T cells in Graves' hyperthyroidism and ophthalmopathy. RNA transcripts yielded amplified TCR beta CDR3 regions. HTBI primers were the set used in a first-round RT-PCR of the TCR CDR3. TCRdb independently ran MiXCR on the multiplex PCR reads; one entry per CDR3 protein. The sample comprises about 260,000 distinct CDR3 sequences, under 30% of which are singletons, and around 30% rests with the top ten. Sequenced sample: blood. The receptors derive from a man aged 35-49 years with Graves' hyperthyroidism that later progressed to Graves' ophthalmopathy.

This clonotype was seen only a few times. This could be a read error, since a much larger clone is one nucleotide away. The chain combines TRBV20-1 with TRBJ2-7; 9 bases align to TRBD2. The CDR3 spans 13 residues. From germline, CDR1 is DFQATT and CDR2 SNEGSKA (reference sequence). V lost 5 bases and J lost 2; bases outside the gene matches: 4. The DNA for the CDR3 is TGCAGTGCTGGCGGGACTAGCCCCTACGAGCAGTACTTC. This gives the protein CSAGGTSPYEQYF.

The chain couples TRBV4-2 to TRBJ2-7; 7 bases match TRBD1. This CDR3 spans 16 amino acids. The V segment lost 4 bases and the J segment 5 bases; nucleotides outside the gene matches: 14. From germline, CDR1 is LGHNA and CDR2 YNFKEQ. CDR3 sequence reads: CASSPETGQAWNEQYF. The CDR3 DNA reads TGTGCCAGCAGCCCAGAGACCGGACAGGCGTGGAACGAGCAGTACTTC.

At least ten counts were recorded for this clonotype. The chain recombines TRBV27 with TRBJ2-7, with 8 bases fitting TRBD1. This CDR3 region has 15 residues. Trimming took 5 bases from V and 2 from J; bases not matched to a gene: 8. Per germline, CDR1 MNHEY and CDR2 SMNVEV (reference sequence). Here the CDR3 DNA reads TGTGCCAGCAGTCCGACTACGACAGGGGCCTACGAGCAGTACTTC. Translation: CASSPTTTGAYEQYF.

Only a few counts were recorded for this clonotype. The chain combines TRBV20-1 with TRBJ2-5, with 13 positions matching TRBD2. This CDR3 has 15 amino acids. Germline V lookup: CDR1 DFQATT, CDR2 SNEGSKA (reference sequence). V shed 7 bases, J shed 5 bases, and the junction held 10 bases outside the gene matches. This CDR3 reads CSGETSGRAMETQYF. In nucleotides, the CDR3 is TGCAGTGGAGAAACTAGCGGGAGGGCCATGGAGACCCAGTACTTC.

This clonotype was recorded at least ten times. This chain links TRBV29-1 with TRBJ2-5, with D perhaps being TRBD1 or TRBD2 (6 bases each). Per germline, CDR1 SQVTM and CDR2 ANQGSEA. V was pared by 2 bases and J by 7 bases, with 20 bases between. CDR3 length equals 15 residues. Here the CDR3 DNA reads TGCAGCGTTGAATCCTCGGGGGCACGCCGGGGGACCCAGTACTTC. Translation gives CSVESSGARRGTQYF.

This clonotype showed up just a few times. The V and J genes are TRBV19 and TRBJ2-2; D call uncertain. V lost 4 bases and J 2 bases, leaving 11 bases between the germline ends. The CDR3 is made up of 15 amino acids. CDR1 is LNHDA, CDR2 SQIVND, per germline (reference sequence). CDR3 region: CASSTPDSNTGELFF. The DNA of the CDR3 is TGTGCCAGTAGTACCCCAGACTCCAACACCGGGGAGCTGTTTTTT.

Many counts were recorded for this clonotype. The chain combines TRBV25-1 with TRBJ1-1, with 7 bases aligning to TRBD1. V dropped 1 base and J dropped 7; count of bases not matched to a gene: 6. Germline CDR1 MGHDK, CDR2 SYGVNS. This CDR3 contains 14 residues. The CDR3 loop is CASSEFGGTVEAFF. The CDR3 DNA reads as TGTGCCAGCAGTGAATTCGGAGGGACAGTTGAAGCTTTCTTT.

The rearrangement uses TRBV11-2 and TRBJ2-7, with 10 bases identical to TRBD2. With 5 bases clipped from V and 1 base from J, the junction kept 14 bases outside the gene matches. This CDR3 has 18 residues. The germline V gene encodes CDR1 SGHAT and CDR2 FQNNGV. CDR3 protein: CASSAPRASGRNSYEQYF. The CDR3 nucleotides are TGTGCCAGCAGCGCTCCCCGGGCTAGCGGGAGAAATTCCTACGAGCAGTACTTC.

In this sample, this clonotype turned up many times. Here the CDR3 DNA reads TGTGCCAGCAGTCCCCGGACTTCCCAAGAGACCCAGTACTTC. Translated, it gives CASSPRTSQETQYF. This chain connects TRBV6-2 or TRBV6-3 to TRBJ2-5; D may be TRBD2 (5 bases). There are 14 residues in the CDR3. Per germline, CDR1 MNHEY and CDR2 SVGEGT. V lost 5 bases, J lost 1 base, and 11 bases lay in between.

This clonotype was detected only once. The chain is built from TRBV6-5 and TRBJ2-7; 8 nucleotides agree with TRBD1. The CDR3 runs 14 residues. The trim removed 2 bases at V and 3 bases at J, leaving 3 bases unmatched. Germline values: CDR1 MNHEY, CDR2 SVGAGI. In DNA, the CDR3 is TGTGCCAGCAGTTACGAGGACAGGGTCTACGAGCAGTACTTC. This translates into CASSYEDRVYEQYF.

This clonotype showed up many times. In nucleotides, the CDR3 is TGTGCCAGTACTAACCTCGGGACGCCGGATCAGCCCCAGCATTTT. Its translation is CASTNLGTPDQPQHF. The chain combines TRBV19 with TRBJ1-5; possibly TRBD1 for D (5 bases). Looked up from germline, CDR1 is LNHDA and CDR2 is SQIVND (reference sequence). The CDR3 totals 15 residues. V lost 7 bases and J lost 5, with 18 bases in between. Variable domain in full (rest from reference TRBV19 and TRBJ1-5): DGGITQSPKYLFRKEGQNVTLSCEQNLNHDAMYWYRQDPGQGLRLIYYSQIVNDFQKGDIAEGYSVSREKKESFPLTVTSAQKNPTAFYLCASTNLGTPDQPQHFGDGTRLSIL.

The table lists this clonotype with many counts. The V call is TRBV7-9, the J call TRBJ2-7; D not certain. CDR1 is SEHNR, CDR2 FQNEAQ, per germline (reference sequence). The CDR3 runs to 15 residues. V was cut by 4 bases and J by 5 bases, with 18 bases left in between. CDR3 protein: CASSYWTQAKDEQYF. The CDR3 nucleotides are TGTGCCAGCAGCTATTGGACCCAAGCGAAGGACGAGCAGTACTTC.

This clonotype was observed many times. The chain carries TRBV10-3 and TRBJ2-7, with TRBD1 matching over 7 bases. CDR3 size: 14 residues. The germline CDR1 and CDR2 sequences are ENHRY and SYGVKD. Trimming took 3 bases from V and 4 from J; bases not matched to a gene: 6. The CDR3 region has the DNA TGTGCCATCAGTGACCCGGGACAGAGATACGAGCAGTACTTC. Amino acids: CAISDPGQRYEQYF.

This clonotype was observed at least ten times. This chain links TRBV9 with TRBJ2-7; TRBD1 matches 8 bases. The germline CDR1 and CDR2 sequences are SGDLS and YYNGEE. The V segment lost 4 bases and the J segment 7 bases; nucleotides outside the gene matches: 10. The CDR3 totals 14 residues. In DNA form, the CDR3 reads TGTGCCAGCAGCAGTCAGGGGGCGTCGGTAGAGCAGTACTTC. This sequence encodes CASSSQGASVEQYF. The full variable domain, its missing parts supplied by reference TRBV9 and TRBJ2-7, is DSGVTQTPKHLITATGQRVTLRCSPRSGDLSVYWYQQSLDQGLQFLIQYYNGEERAKGNILERFSAQQFPDLHSELNLSSLELGDSALYFCASSSQGASVEQYFGPGTRLTVT.

This clonotype was observed many times. The V and J genes are TRBV28 and TRBJ1-2; D not certain. Between the trimmed V and J ends, which lost 5 bases and 6 bases, there was a span of 16 bases. The length of the CDR3 is 14 residues. Germline-derived CDR1 and CDR2 are MDHEN and SYDVKM. Here the CDR3 DNA reads TGTGCCAGCAGTGTTCCCGGGAGAACGAATGGCTACACCTTC. Translated: CASSVPGRTNGYTF.

This chain connects TRBV6-1 to TRBJ2-7; D may match TRBD1 or TRBD2 (7 bases each). Between the trimmed V and J ends, which lost 6 bases and 7 bases, there was a span of 19 bases. CDR1 is MNHNS and CDR2 is SASEGT in the germline V gene. The CDR3 has 14 residues. CDR3 in amino acids: CASRDQGGLGEQYF. In DNA, the CDR3 is TGTGCCAGCAGGGACCAGGGGGGGCTGGGGGAGCAGTACTTC.

This clonotype was seen ten or more times. The chain uses TRBV18 and TRBJ1-1, with TRBD1 as a possible D gene (5 bases). Trimming removed 6 bases from V and 2 bases from J, with 16 bases in between. This CDR3 is built from 15 residues. Germline CDR1 KGHSH, CDR2 LQKENI. The CDR3 reads CASSVSGTANTEAFF. Written as DNA, the CDR3 is TGTGCCAGCTCCGTAAGCGGGACGGCAAACACTGAAGCTTTCTTT.

The rearrangement joins TRBV7-2 to TRBJ2-3; no firm D call. The V gene lost 5 bases and the J gene lost 4 bases, with 7 bases spanning the gap. This CDR3 region has 12 residues. Germline CDR1 reads SGHTA; CDR2 reads FQGNSA. CDR3 bases: TGTGCCAGCAGCCAGGCGGCAGATACGCAGTATTTT. This encodes CASSQAADTQYF.

At least ten counts were recorded for this clonotype. This CDR3 is CSVGTGTSSGNTIYF. In nucleotides, the CDR3 is TGCAGCGTTGGAACAGGAACAAGCTCTGGAAACACCATATATTTT. This chain uses TRBV29-1 with TRBJ1-3, with D perhaps TRBD1 (5 bases). Germline CDR1 reads SQVTM; CDR2 reads ANQGSEA. This CDR3 is 15 amino acids long. V lost 4 bases and J 0 bases, leaving 13 bases between the germline ends.

This clonotype showed up many times. The chain employs TRBV11-2 and TRBJ2-5; weak D call: TRBD1 (5 bases). The V gene lost 4 bases and the J gene lost 2 bases, with 14 bases spanning the gap. CDR1 is SGHAT and CDR2 is FQNNGV in the germline V gene. The CDR3 has 15 amino acids. CDR3 DNA: TGTGCCAGCAGCTCTCTCCAGGGTCCTCAAGAGACCCAGTACTTC. Encoded protein: CASSSLQGPQETQYF.

The J gene is TRBJ2-4, the V gene TRBV20-1; D not resolved. The CDR3 has 14 amino acids. V gave up 2 bases and J gave up 0 bases, with 8 bases separating them. Germline V lookup: CDR1 DFQATT, CDR2 SNEGSKA (reference sequence). The chain's CDR3 is CSARKGLAKNIQYF. CDR3 sequence (DNA): TGCAGTGCTAGAAAGGGATTAGCCAAAAACATTCAGTACTTC.

The chain has TRBV28 and TRBJ2-1, with D possibly TRBD2 on 6 matching bases. CDR1 is MDHEN and CDR2 is SYDVKM in the germline V gene. The CDR3 extends over 15 amino acids. V lost 2 bases and J lost 4, with 12 bases in between. The CDR3 bases are TGTGCCAGCAGTTTAGACTCCCGGGGGTACAATGAGCAGTTCTTC. It is translated as CASSLDSRGYNEQFF.